This T cell receptor (beta chain) stems from a study of post-analysis software for immune sequencing data. Study-wide background: The patients showed relapsing-remitting, secondary progressive and progressive-relapsing multiple sclerosis courses.

Germline V CDR1 and CDR2: SGHTA, FQGTGA. V was pared by 5 bases and J by 0 bases, with 9 bases of the junction left unmatched. The CDR3 is 17 amino acids. Overall study findings and caveats: With F measure, samples from one preparation batch clustered together strongly. Multiple sclerosis patients showed significantly lower normalized Chao1 diversity than controls did. Comparison of patients with controls showed roughly five TRBV segments more frequent in patients, TRBV5-6, TRBV5-1 and TRBV20-1 among them.

Unique molecular identifiers were present in the TCR beta cDNA libraries. There were about 0.85 to 11 million T cells, and 450,000 to 550,000 cDNA molecules came from them. Each CDR3 protein is one row after TCRdb ran MiXCR on the PCR reads. The table records around 770,000 distinct CDR3 sequences, 40% to 55% of them present only once. Comments on this clonotype: The antigen is not known.

The sequencing sample was made of blood. This chain connects TRBV7-3 to TRBJ2-7; 11 bases are a match to TRBD2. The receptor's source is a girl aged 10 to 17 with multiple sclerosis. The CDR3 DNA reads as TGTGCCAGCAGCGCCAAAACACTAGCGGGAGCCTCCTACGAGCAGTACTTC. Translating gives CASSAKTLAGASYEQYF.